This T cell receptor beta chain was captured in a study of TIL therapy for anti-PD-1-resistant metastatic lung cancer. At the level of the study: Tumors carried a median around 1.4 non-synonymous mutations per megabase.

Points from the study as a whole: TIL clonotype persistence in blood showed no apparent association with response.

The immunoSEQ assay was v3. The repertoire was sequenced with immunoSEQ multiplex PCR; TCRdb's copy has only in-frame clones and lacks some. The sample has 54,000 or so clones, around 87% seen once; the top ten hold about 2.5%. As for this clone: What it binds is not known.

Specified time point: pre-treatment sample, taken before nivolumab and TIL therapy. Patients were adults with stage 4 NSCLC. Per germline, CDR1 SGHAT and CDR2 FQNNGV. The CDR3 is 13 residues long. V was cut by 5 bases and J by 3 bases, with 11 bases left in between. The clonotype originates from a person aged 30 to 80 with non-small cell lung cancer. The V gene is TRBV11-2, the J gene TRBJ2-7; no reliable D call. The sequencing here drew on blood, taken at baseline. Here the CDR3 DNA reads TGTGCCAGCAGCCTACCGTCGGGCTACGAGCAGTACTTC. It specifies CASSLPSGYEQYF.